Each of the 25 T cell receptor beta chains below was sequenced from the same sample in a study of PD-L1 blockade in urothelial cancer (dated by TCRdb to about 2017). The time point label on this specimen signifies: peripheral blood 6 weeks after treatment start. Library preparation used the immunoSEQ multiplex PCR assay. The table comes from immuneACCESS by way of TCRdb, which keeps in-frame sequences with V and J called. Part of the clones is missing from these tables; in studies checked, under half for an unresolved V gene and the rest for unknown reasons. This sample lists tens of thousands of clones; less than 95% were detected once. The ten largest clones add up to 7.3% of the sample. The specimen comprised PBMCs, sampled around atezolizumab (anti-PD-L1) treatment. The receptors derive from a man between 70 and 80 years old with urothelial cancer.

The chain uses TRBV7-9 and TRBJ2-3; TRBD1 agrees at 11 bases. The CDR3 is 16 amino acids. The ends lost 5 bases at V and 0 bases at J; junction bases unmatched: 4. Germline CDR1 is SEHNR and CDR2 is FQNEAQ (reference sequence). The CDR3 coding sequence is TGTGCCAGCAGCAATGGACAGGGGGCGAGCACAGATACGCAGTATTTT. Translation gives CASSNGQGASTDTQYF.

The V gene is TRBV6-1, the J gene TRBJ2-1, with TRBD2 matching over 16 bases. Trimming at V came to 4 bases and at J to 6 bases, leaving 9 bases not matched to a gene. Looked up from germline, CDR1 is MNHNS and CDR2 is SASEGT. The CDR3 runs 18 residues. The CDR3, as DNA: TGTGCCAGCAGTGCCCCGGGACTAGCGGGAGGGCCCGTCAATGAGCAGTTCTTC. Amino acid sequence: CASSAPGLAGGPVNEQFF.

The chain carries TRBV27 and TRBJ1-1, with D tentatively TRBD1 (5 bases). The CDR3 has 15 amino acids. The V gene's germline CDR1 is MNHEY and CDR2 SMNVEV (reference sequence). Trimming pared 6 bases from V and 0 bases from J, leaving 14 bases between. The DNA for the CDR3 is TGTGCCAGCAGCCGGTGGGGCAGTCTGAACACTGAAGCTTTCTTT. As protein: CASSRWGSLNTEAFF.

CDR3 sequence reads: CASSVVGTSGINEQFF. The CDR3 nucleotides read TGTGCCAGCAGCGTAGTCGGGACTAGCGGCATCAATGAGCAGTTCTTC. The J gene is TRBJ2-1, the V gene TRBV9, with 11 bases aligning to TRBD2. V trimming: 0 bases; J trimming: 6 bases; junction bases outside the gene matches: 5. Germline CDR1 and CDR2: SGDLS and YYNGEE. The CDR3 runs 16 residues.

The V gene is TRBV18, the J gene TRBJ2-2, with 8 bases matching TRBD2. The length of the CDR3 is 16 residues. Germline CDR1 KGHSH, CDR2 LQKENI. The V and J ends lost 5 bases and 6 bases, in that order; junction bases with no gene match: 11. CDR3 nucleotide sequence: TGTGCCAGCTCAGCTCAACTAGCGGACTCCGCCGGGGAGCTGTTTTTT. Residues: CASSAQLADSAGELFF.

The chain carries TRBV21-1 and TRBJ1-1; TRBD1 reflects the table's D call only, with no check against the DNA. TRBV21-1 is termed a pseudogene. The CDR3 loop spans 15 amino acids. Here the CDR3 DNA reads TGTGCCAGCAGCAAGGGGACAGGGGGCGGGACTGAAGCTTTCTTT. It is translated as CASSKGTGGGTEAFF.

V gene TRBV7-9 combines with J gene TRBJ2-7, with 7 bases aligning to TRBD2. The CDR3 totals 16 residues. Germline V lookup: CDR1 SEHNR, CDR2 FQNEAQ (reference sequence). The junction had 14 bases not matched to a gene; V was cut back by 5 bases and J by 4 bases. Here the CDR3 reads CASSTLLAGVLYEQYF. CDR3 coding DNA: TGTGCCAGCAGCACCCTTTTGGCGGGAGTTTTGTACGAGCAGTACTTC.

The chain has TRBV28 and TRBJ2-2; 7 positions agree with TRBD1. CDR3 length: 13 amino acids. Per germline, CDR1 MDHEN and CDR2 SYDVKM. V gave up 6 bases and J gave up 6 bases; unmatched junction bases: 4. For the CDR3, the DNA is TGTGCCAGCAGGCTAGGGGGCTCCGGGGAGCTGTTTTTT. Translation: CASRLGGSGELFF. The full variable domain, completed using reference TRBV28 and TRBJ2-2, is DVKVTQSSRYLVKRTGEKVFLECVQDMDHENMFWYRQDPGLGLRLIYFSYDVKMKEKGDIPEGYSVSREKKERFSLILESASTNQTSMYLCASRLGGSGELFFGEGSRLTVL.

The count of this clone is one. CDR3: CASSTQGGGIDYEQYF. In DNA, the CDR3 is TGTGCCAGCAGTACACAAGGGGGGGGTATAGACTACGAGCAGTACTTC. V and J are TRBV9 and TRBJ2-7; perhaps TRBD2 as D (7 bases). Per germline, CDR1 SGDLS and CDR2 YYNGEE. V was shortened by 5 bases and J by 3 bases, with 21 bases between the two germline ends. The CDR3 covers 16 residues.

The chain carries TRBV28 and TRBJ2-7, with 12 bases matching TRBD2. Germline V lookup: CDR1 MDHEN, CDR2 SYDVKM. Trimming cost V 3 bases and J 6 bases; bases outside gene matches: 15. CDR3 length equals 18 residues. The CDR3 sequence is CASSLPVVPTSGRGEQYF. The CDR3 DNA sequence: TGTGCCAGCAGTTTGCCGGTAGTGCCGACTAGCGGGAGAGGCGAGCAGTACTTC.

This chain links TRBV18 with TRBJ2-5, with 10 bases aligning to TRBD1. The CDR3 has 15 amino acids. V gave up 3 bases and J gave up 6 bases; unmatched junction bases: 7. CDR1 and CDR2 from the germline V gene are KGHSH and LQKENI. In DNA form, the CDR3 reads TGTGCCAGCTCACCGCCGGGACAGGGGTCGAAGACCCAGTACTTC. This encodes CASSPPGQGSKTQYF.

V is TRBV10-3 and J is TRBJ2-4; D perhaps matches TRBD1 (6 bases). The V gene's germline CDR1 is ENHRY and CDR2 SYGVKD. Trimming took off 10 bases at V and 5 bases at J, with 18 bases between the two ends. The CDR3 extends over 14 amino acids. CDR3 nucleotide sequence: TGTGCCACAGGGGCCGGCACACAGGAAAACATTCAGTACTTC. Protein: CATGAGTQENIQYF.

DNA of the CDR3: TGTGCCAGCAGCTTAGCCCAGACAGGGGTGGGCTACGAGCAGTACTTC. Amino acid sequence: CASSLAQTGVGYEQYF. The V and J genes are TRBV7-6 and TRBJ2-7, with 8 positions matching TRBD1. Germline values: CDR1 SGHVS, CDR2 FNYEAQ. Trimming at V came to 0 bases and at J to 3 bases, leaving 7 bases not matched to a gene. CDR3 length equals 16 residues.

The V gene is TRBV18, the J gene TRBJ1-5; D not resolved. The CDR3 has 14 amino acids. Per germline, CDR1 KGHSH and CDR2 LQKENI. The V end lost 0 bases, the J end lost 2 bases, and 5 bases lay between the germline ends. CDR3: CASSPPGGNQPQHF. Here the CDR3 DNA reads TGTGCCAGCTCACCACCGGGAGGCAATCAGCCCCAGCATTTT.

The chain employs TRBV7-9 and TRBJ1-2; D is possibly TRBD1 (5 bases). The CDR3 covers 13 residues. The V end lost 2 bases, the J end lost 8 bases, and 12 bases lay between the germline ends. Germline V gene sequence: CDR1 SEHNR, CDR2 FQNEAQ (reference sequence). DNA for the CDR3: TGTGCCAGCAGCTTAAACGGGGGGGAAGGCTACACCTTC. It yields the protein CASSLNGGEGYTF.

V and J are TRBV10-3 and TRBJ1-2; 7 positions agree with TRBD1. The CDR3 totals 13 residues. The V segment lost 4 bases and the J segment 4 bases; nucleotides outside the gene matches: 3. Germline loops: CDR1 ENHRY, CDR2 SYGVKD. The CDR3 sequence: CAISGDSLYGYTF. In DNA form, the CDR3 reads TGTGCCATCAGTGGGGACAGCCTCTATGGCTACACCTTC.

V is TRBV19 and J is TRBJ2-2; TRBD1 is a possible D gene (6 bases). Germline CDR1 reads LNHDA; CDR2 reads SQIVND (reference sequence). The CDR3 is 13 amino acids. The germline V and J ends were trimmed by 8 bases and 11 bases, with 18 bases remaining between them. The CDR3 loop is CASVERGTYELFF. The DNA of the CDR3 is TGTGCCAGTGTAGAAAGGGGGACGTACGAGCTGTTTTTT.

This chain links TRBV9 with TRBJ1-2, with a possible D match to TRBD1 (6 bases). V dropped 0 bases and J dropped 6 bases, with 12 bases sitting between them. Germline-derived CDR1 and CDR2 are SGDLS and YYNGEE. This CDR3 has 14 residues. The CDR3 here is CASSVGSGVDGYTF. In nucleotides, the CDR3 is TGTGCCAGCAGCGTAGGTTCAGGGGTGGATGGCTACACCTTC.

This chain links TRBV5-1 with TRBJ2-1, with 8 nucleotides matching TRBD2. Germline CDR1 and CDR2: SGHRS and YFSETQ. The CDR3 covers 16 residues. With 0 bases clipped from V and 13 bases from J, the junction kept 15 bases outside the gene matches. The DNA for the CDR3 is TGCGCCAGCAGCTTGGCCAATAGCGGGACCGGCAACTCACAGTTCTTC. It codes for CASSLANSGTGNSQFF.

The rearrangement uses TRBV10-3 and TRBJ2-1; TRBD2 aligns across 14 bases. Germline V gene lookup returns CDR1 ENHRY and CDR2 SYGVKD. V was clipped by 6 bases and J by 2 bases; unmatched bases: 12. The CDR3 is 19 residues long. For the CDR3, the DNA is TGTGCCATCAGATCTTCCGGGACTAGCGGGAGTCGGACCTACAATGAGCAGTTCTTC. Protein product: CAIRSSGTSGSRTYNEQFF.

This chain links TRBV5-1 with TRBJ2-1; the D gene is possibly TRBD1 (6 bases). This CDR3 spans 15 amino acids. Trimming stripped 1 base from V and 2 bases from J, with 10 bases between. Germline-derived CDR1 and CDR2 are SGHRS and YFSETQ. CDR3 bases: TGCGCCAGCAGCTTGTCAGGGGTCACCTACAATGAGCAGTTCTTC. It is translated as CASSLSGVTYNEQFF.

CDR3 residues: CASSSAGGQGNQPQHF. The CDR3 nucleotides are TGTGCCAGCAGCTCAGCTGGGGGCCAGGGGAATCAGCCCCAGCATTTT. V usage is TRBV7-8 and J usage is TRBJ1-5, with D perhaps TRBD1 (6 bases). Germline values: CDR1 SGHVS, CDR2 FQNEAQ. CDR3 length: 16 amino acids. The germline V and J ends were trimmed by 4 bases and 4 bases, with 17 bases remaining between them.

This clone was observed once. This chain connects TRBV6-6 to TRBJ2-7, with 7 bases matching TRBD2. Germline assignment: CDR1 MNHNY and CDR2 SVGAGI (reference sequence). The CDR3 is 16 residues long. J was trimmed by 3 bases and V by 0 bases; bases with no gene match: 8. Written as DNA, the CDR3 is TGTGCCAGCAGTTACTCACCCGGACTAGATAACTACGAGCAGTACTTC. Amino acid sequence: CASSYSPGLDNYEQYF.

Written as DNA, the CDR3 is TGTGCCAGCAGTGACCCGGGGGACCATGGACTAGCGGGAGGGGGAGAGACCCAGTACTTC. The encoded protein is CASSDPGDHGLAGGGETQYF. The V call is TRBV6-1, the J call TRBJ2-5; TRBD2 agrees at 15 bases. Looked up from germline, CDR1 is MNHNS and CDR2 is SASEGT. The junction had 15 bases not matched to a gene; V was cut back by 3 bases and J by 4 bases. The CDR3 covers 20 residues.

This clone has more than one count but fewer than ten. V and J are TRBV7-2 and TRBJ2-3, with D maybe TRBD2 (7 bases). The CDR3 extends over 15 amino acids. Germline CDR1 SGHTA, CDR2 FQGNSA. Trimming cost V 0 bases and J 4 bases, with 11 bases left between them. This chain's CDR3 is CASSLAGAGADTQYF. For the CDR3, the DNA is TGTGCCAGCAGCTTAGCGGGGGCGGGGGCAGATACGCAGTATTTT.